A single sample is the source of the 8 T cell receptor beta chains below, sequenced in a study of human CD8 memory T cell subsets. Investigators built TCR beta libraries using UMI-labeled 5' RACE. TCRdb reprocessed the 5' RACE reads and keeps a single row for each CDR3 protein, giving no DNA. The table for this sample gives about 12,000 distinct CDR3 sequences. Material for sequencing was CD8+ T cells from PBMCs. The receptor set was obtained from a human donor in good health.

The chain is built from TRBV7-9 and TRBJ2-2. Germline V gene data show CDR1 as SEHNR and CDR2 as FQNEAQ (reference sequence). The CDR3 totals 16 residues. The CDR3 loop reads CASSLPTAANTGELFF.

This sequence joins TRBV15 and TRBJ1-2; checking the TCRdb D call of TRBD1 is not possible without DNA. The CDR3 runs to 16 residues. CDR1 is LNHNV, CDR2 YYDKDF, per germline (reference sequence). CDR3 residues: CATSRSRGLDRGGYTF.

The V gene is TRBV11-2, the J gene TRBJ2-3; TCRdb reports TRBD2, a call that lacks DNA to check it against. In germline, CDR1 is SGHAT, CDR2 FQNNGV. The CDR3 spans 20 residues. This CDR3 is CASSRPRGLAGRLSTDTQYF.

The gene calls are TRBV6-5 and TRBJ1-2; TCRdb indicates TRBD1, and absent DNA this call remains unverified. The germline V gene has CDR1 MNHEY and CDR2 SVGAGI. The CDR3 consists of 15 residues. The CDR3 spells CASSLYRTGPYGYTF.

This rearrangement joins TRBV5-1 to TRBJ1-1; TCRdb reports TRBD1, a call that lacks DNA to check it against. The germline V gene encodes CDR1 SGHRS and CDR2 YFSETQ. The CDR3 extends over 15 amino acids. The CDR3 is CASSLWVGQNTEAFF.

The chain combines TRBV7-9 with TRBJ2-7; TCRdb outputs TRBD2, but without DNA this stays unchecked. The CDR3 is 16 residues long. CDR1 is SEHNR, CDR2 FQNEAQ, per germline (reference sequence). CDR3: CASSSPEPGLSYEQYF.

The gene calls are TRBV28 and TRBJ2-7; TCRdb picks TRBD2, but there is no DNA to check that call. Germline CDR1 reads MDHEN; CDR2 reads SYDVKM. The CDR3 is made up of 16 amino acids. CDR3 residues: CASSSPLAGVAHEQYF.

This sequence joins TRBV25-1 and TRBJ1-1. This CDR3 is 13 amino acids long. Germline lookup yields CDR1 MGHDK and CDR2 SYGVNS. CDR3: CASSGEGNTEAFF. Based on the CDR3 plus reference TRBV25-1 and TRBJ1-1, the full variable domain is EADIYQTPRYLVIGTGKKITLECSQTMGHDKMYWYQQDPGMELHLIHYSYGVNSTEKGDLSSESTVSRIRTEHFPLTLESARPSHTSQYLCASSGEGNTEAFFGQGTRLTVV.